This record covers a single T cell receptor (beta chain). Its antigen is currently not known. Base-call qualities are not available, and no considerably larger clone is one nucleotide away. This sample is part of a study of regulatory T cells in long-lasting Graves disease (TCRdb year 2021). General notes on the study: Antithyroid drugs had been taken for less than 3 months by newly diagnosed Graves' disease patients. A total of about 33 samples underwent TCR sequencing, from some 13 patients with persistent Graves' disease and some 20 patients with newly diagnosed Graves' disease. Peripheral blood TCR sequencing and RNA sequencing compared persistent Graves' disease patients with newly diagnosed Graves' disease patients. The study took place in China and was registered as a clinical trial.

The time point label, read with the paper, signifies: newly diagnosed GD, antithyroid drugs for less than 3 months. For both TCR sequencing and RNA sequencing, RNA was extracted from PBMCs in TRIzol. The diagnosis of Graves' disease was made according to American Thyroid Association guidelines. Patients were recruited from an endocrinology department in Xi'an, China. Each patient gave 7.5 to 10 milliliters of peripheral blood, collected in an EDTA anticoagulant tube. PBMCs were isolated by Ficoll Paque Plus density gradient separation without further T cell sorting. An Agilent 2100 Bioanalyzer and agarose gel were used to check RNA quality, and a NanoDrop 2000 was used to measure RNA concentration. Receptor amplification or capture employed multiplex PCR. Data came from an Illumina HiSeq 4000. CDR3 regions were amplified by Arm-PCR with iRepertoire HTBI primers to construct TCR beta libraries. PCR products were gel purified before sequencing. From the authors' description of their analysis: Gene usage analysis of CDR3 amino acid clonotypes used the approximately 62 TRBV and fewer than 15 TRBJ segments found across samples. Filtered high-quality paired reads were merged into contigs using COPE and FqMerger. BLAST was used to align contigs to IMGT TRBV, TRBD and TRBJ reference genes, with CDR3 defined following IMGT. Highly expanded clones were defined as clonotypes with a frequency above 0.1%. Shannon entropy served as the measure of repertoire diversity, while the Gini coefficient captured V-J evenness. Public clonotypes were defined as clonotypes shared by more than one individual. Clones were called with MiXCR by TCRdb after fastp trimmed the public reads at Q25, and only in-frame beta chains were retained. Merged by CDR3 protein, the rows form single entries marked with the most common genes and DNA. V and J calls and clone size were set by TCRdb, not the authors. In all, the sample holds about 240,000 distinct CDR3 sequences, and around 21% of those were seen once. The ten biggest clones cover around 13% of the sample.

General study outcomes and caveats: A larger number of public clonotypes was shared among persistent patients (more than 2,500) than among newly diagnosed patients (roughly 970). Only peripheral blood was studied, because thyroid tissue, the primary lesion, was inaccessible. Only the TCR beta chain was sequenced and analyzed. Lower TCR Shannon entropy and fewer highly expanded clones were observed in persistent Graves' disease patients than in newly diagnosed patients, which suggested clonal expansion. As a limitation, the authors acknowledged that the small sample size may reduce accuracy.

The receptor's source is a female donor with Graves disease. Specimen: peripheral blood mononuclear cells (PBMCs), collected at new diagnosis, from a patient treated with antithyroid drugs.

In nucleotide form, the sequence is TGCGCCAGCAGCTCTACAGGGTATGTCACAGATACGCAGTATTTT. Its protein reads: CASSSTGYVTDTQYF. Rearrangement joined TRBV5-1 to TRBJ2-3; TRBD1 is a possible D gene, resting on 6 matching bases. V sheds 3 bases and J sheds 2 bases, leaving 13 bases between their ends. From a lookup of the germline V gene, CDR1 and CDR2 are SGHRS and YFSETQ. The CDR3, cysteine through phenylalanine, is 15 amino acids long. Only the CDR3 region is kept as DNA, spanning 45 bases read in frame from base 1.